This T cell receptor beta chain is from a study of T cell responses to AZD1222 COVID-19 vaccine. Overall study results and limits: Breadth and depth of Spike-specific TCRs rose after two AZD1222 doses. Females outnumbered males among donors, who were mostly white British; clonal diversity was possibly underestimated. Close to half of spike-specific TCRs reportedly recognize unmutated variant regions.

Sequencing used immunoSEQ multiplex PCR; TCRdb keeps in-frame clones, though not all of them. The sample records 140,000 to 150,000 clones, 85% to 95% being singletons. In regard to this clone: No antigen is known for it.

The CDR3 has 14 amino acids. Germline V gene lookup returns CDR1 SGHAT and CDR2 FQNNGV. The ends lost 4 bases at V and 6 bases at J; junction bases unmatched: 1. The receptor was derived from an adult who had recovered from COVID-19. The material sequenced was peripheral blood, taken after recovery from COVID-19. The chain recombines TRBV11-2 with TRBJ2-2; the match to TRBD1 covers 11 bases. The DNA of the CDR3 is TGTGCCAGCAGCTGGGGACAGGGGGCCGGGGAGCTGTTTTTT. The encoded protein is CASSWGQGAGELFF.